These 27 T cell receptor beta chains were all obtained from the same sample, sequenced in a study of shared clonotypes between healthy human individuals. CD45RO-negative, CCR7-positively selected cells formed the naive CD8 fraction, excluding terminally differentiated effector memory CD45RA+ cells. Assay: immunoSEQ multiplex PCR; the TCRdb copy retains only in-frame clones and omits some. This table has about 2,200,000 clones, more than 85% appearing once. The material sequenced was naive CD8+ T cells from PBMCs. The source of these receptors is a man aged 18 to 30 in good health. Some clones in this sample may be carry-over from other donors' samples.

In regard to this clone: This same CDR3 is encoded by further DNA sequences in the sample. The chain carries TRBV9 and TRBJ2-3; D unclear. CDR3 length equals 15 residues. The germline gives CDR1 SGDLS, CDR2 YYNGEE. Trimming stripped 0 bases from V and 1 base from J, with 9 bases between. In DNA, the CDR3 is TGTGCCAGCAGCGTAGGTGCTGGGGGCACAGATACGCAGTATTTT. Translation: CASSVGAGGTDTQYF.

The chain carries TRBV7-8 and TRBJ2-7; no reliable D call. The length of the CDR3 is 15 residues. V dropped 1 base and J dropped 1 base, with 11 bases sitting between them. Germline loops: CDR1 SGHVS, CDR2 FQNEAQ. CDR3: CASSLVPTPSYEQYF. The DNA for the CDR3 is TGTGCCAGCAGCTTAGTCCCGACGCCATCCTACGAGCAGTACTTC.

The V call is TRBV30, the J call TRBJ1-4; no firm D call. There are 12 residues in the CDR3. CDR1 and CDR2 (germline): GTSNPN, SVGIG (reference sequence). Deletions cut 3 bases from V and 6 bases from J, with 8 bases between. CDR3 region: CAWRGSDEKLFF. For the CDR3, the DNA is TGTGCCTGGAGAGGATCAGATGAAAAACTGTTTTTT.

The chain links TRBV5-1 to TRBJ2-3; 10 nucleotides align to TRBD2. V shed 3 bases and J 3 bases; nucleotides not matched to a gene: 7. This CDR3 comprises 16 residues. CDR1 and CDR2 from the germline V gene are SGHRS and YFSETQ. The CDR3 reads CASSYLAGGGTDTQYF. The CDR3 bases are TGCGCCAGCAGCTACTTAGCGGGAGGTGGTACAGATACGCAGTATTTT.

The J gene is TRBJ1-2, the V gene TRBV7-9; no definite D call. Germline V CDR1 and CDR2: SEHNR, FQNEAQ (reference sequence). Between the trimmed V and J ends, which lost 1 base and 8 bases, there was a span of 17 bases. The CDR3 has 15 residues. In nucleotides, the CDR3 is TGTGCCAGCAGCTTAGGAACGGGAACCCCCAGGGGCTACACCTTC. Translation: CASSLGTGTPRGYTF.

The gene calls are TRBV27 and TRBJ2-1, with D possibly being TRBD2 (6 bases). The CDR3 is 14 residues long. The V gene's germline CDR1 is MNHEY and CDR2 SMNVEV (reference sequence). V lost 6 bases and J 2 bases, leaving 11 bases between the germline ends. The CDR3 spells CASSPGLPYNEQFF. The CDR3, as DNA: TGTGCCAGCAGCCCGGGACTCCCCTACAATGAGCAGTTCTTC.

The chain is built from TRBV21-1 and TRBJ2-7; the table's D gene call, TRBD2, was not cross checked with the DNA. TRBV21-1 is described as a pseudogene. CDR3 size: 14 residues. The CDR3 region is CASSKSGDTYEQYF. The CDR3, as DNA: TGTGCCAGCAGCAAAAGCGGGGACACCTACGAGCAGTACTTC.

The chain carries TRBV6-5 and TRBJ1-1; perhaps TRBD1 as D (5 bases). The V and J ends lost 3 bases and 6 bases respectively, with 17 bases between them. From germline, CDR1 is MNHEY and CDR2 SVGAGI. The CDR3 has 15 amino acids. The CDR3 is CASSYYPGPEAEAFF. Written as DNA, the CDR3 is TGTGCCAGCAGTTATTATCCAGGGCCGGAGGCTGAAGCTTTCTTT.

This chain joins TRBV29-1 and TRBJ1-1; unclear D gene. V lost 0 bases to trimming and J lost 7 bases, with 6 bases between them. The length of the CDR3 is 11 residues. Germline V gene sequence: CDR1 SQVTM, CDR2 ANQGSEA. The DNA for the CDR3 is TGCAGCGTTGAAGACGGCTTTGAAGCTTTCTTT. It yields the protein CSVEDGFEAFF.

The sample holds one count of this clone. In the same sample, other DNA sequences code for this CDR3. The chain couples TRBV7-9 to TRBJ2-7; possible D gene TRBD2, 5 bases. There are 11 residues in the CDR3. Deletions cut 5 bases from V and 6 bases from J, with 8 bases between. Germline V lookup: CDR1 SEHNR, CDR2 FQNEAQ (reference sequence). The CDR3 sequence: CASSPGSEQYF. CDR3 bases: TGTGCCAGCAGCCCGGGGTCCGAGCAGTACTTC.

Points on this clone: In the same sample, other DNA sequences code for this CDR3. This rearrangement joins TRBV10-3 to TRBJ2-7, with TRBD2 matching over 8 bases. Germline CDR1 ENHRY, CDR2 SYGVKD. The CDR3 totals 13 residues. V lost 8 bases and J lost 3; bases outside the gene matches: 6. CDR3 bases: TGTGCCATCGGAACGGGGACTAGCTACGAGCAGTACTTC. As protein: CAIGTGTSYEQYF.

This chain links TRBV28 with TRBJ2-2, with D tentatively TRBD1 (5 bases). The CDR3 runs to 15 residues. In germline, CDR1 is MDHEN, CDR2 SYDVKM. V lost 3 bases and J 4 bases, leaving 12 bases between the germline ends. The CDR3 bases are TGTGCCAGCAGTTTTGAAAGGACAACCACCGGGGAGCTGTTTTTT. It encodes CASSFERTTTGELFF.

This chain links TRBV19 with TRBJ2-6; 11 bases match TRBD1. The ends lost 7 bases at V and 0 bases at J; junction bases unmatched: 5. Germline assignment: CDR1 LNHDA and CDR2 SQIVND (reference sequence). The length of the CDR3 is 17 residues. The CDR3 nucleotides are TGTGCCAGTATGAGGACAGGGGGCGACTCTGGGGCCAACGTCCTGACTTTC. This encodes CASMRTGGDSGANVLTF.

This chain links TRBV5-8 with TRBJ2-7; 8 bases agree with TRBD1. The germline V gene encodes CDR1 SGHTS and CDR2 YDEGEE. The V segment lost 6 bases and the J segment 3 bases; nucleotides outside the gene matches: 11. The CDR3 sequence is 15 residues long. CDR3 sequence reads: CASIFRGRRDYEQYF. The CDR3 bases are TGTGCCAGCATCTTCAGGGGGCGAAGGGACTACGAGCAGTACTTC.

J is TRBJ2-3 and V is TRBV1; the table's D call TRBD2 went unverified against the DNA. TRBV1 is designated a pseudogene. This CDR3 has 18 residues. The chain's CDR3 is CTSSLGLAEPKSTDTQYF. CDR3 bases: TGCACCAGCAGCCTTGGACTAGCGGAACCAAAGAGCACAGATACGCAGTATTTT.

The genes are TRBV27 and TRBJ2-3; 7 bases are shared with TRBD2. Trimming cost V 5 bases and J 9 bases; bases outside gene matches: 8. Per germline, CDR1 MNHEY and CDR2 SMNVEV (reference sequence). The length of the CDR3 is 13 residues. CDR3 nucleotide sequence: TGTGCCAGCAGTGCCGGACTAGATCGCACGCAGTATTTT. Its protein product is CASSAGLDRTQYF.

The chain has TRBV7-9 and TRBJ1-1; D unclear. Deletions cut 4 bases from V and 5 bases from J, with 17 bases between. CDR1 is SEHNR and CDR2 is FQNEAQ in the germline V gene (reference sequence). The CDR3 runs to 15 residues. The DNA for the CDR3 is TGTGCCAGCAGCTGGGCCATGGGTGTAGGTACTGAAGCTTTCTTT. As protein: CASSWAMGVGTEAFF.

This clone was recorded once. The chain links TRBV27 to TRBJ2-1, with a possible D match to TRBD2 (6 bases). V lost 0 bases and J 8 bases, leaving 17 bases between the germline ends. Per the germline V gene, CDR1 is MNHEY and CDR2 is SMNVEV (reference sequence). The CDR3 is 16 residues long. The CDR3: CASSLSTGVGWDEQFF. The CDR3 DNA is TGTGCCAGCAGTTTATCGACGGGAGTAGGGTGGGATGAGCAGTTCTTC.

About this clone itself: Different DNA sequences within this sample yield the same CDR3. The chain couples TRBV27 to TRBJ2-7; a weak D match, TRBD1 (5 bases). In germline, CDR1 is MNHEY, CDR2 SMNVEV (reference sequence). The CDR3 covers 16 residues. With 0 bases removed from V and 3 bases from J, the gap between germline ends came to 15 bases. CDR3 sequence: CASSLSGSGRVYEQYF. CDR3 sequence (DNA): TGTGCCAGCAGTTTATCCGGTAGTGGCAGGGTCTACGAGCAGTACTTC.

This chain connects TRBV7-9 to TRBJ2-2; possible D gene TRBD2, 5 bases. The V gene's germline CDR1 is SEHNR and CDR2 FQNEAQ (reference sequence). The length of the CDR3 is 16 residues. Trimming removed 1 base at V and 4 bases at J, with 13 bases between. In DNA, the CDR3 is TGTGCCAGCAGCTTAGATGGCGGAGGCAGCACCGGGGAGCTGTTTTTT. It is translated as CASSLDGGGSTGELFF.

This clone was detected only once. The J gene is TRBJ2-1, the V gene TRBV7-9; 7 bases are a match to TRBD2. The V gene's germline CDR1 is SEHNR and CDR2 FQNEAQ (reference sequence). V shed 5 bases, J shed 8 bases, and the junction held 6 bases outside the gene matches. The CDR3 consists of 13 residues. CDR3 sequence: CASSPTSSDEQFF. CDR3 bases: TGTGCCAGCAGCCCGACTAGCTCGGATGAGCAGTTCTTC.

The chain links TRBV5-1 to TRBJ2-1; the match to TRBD2 covers 7 bases. V lost 1 base and J lost 3; bases outside the gene matches: 10. Germline lookup yields CDR1 SGHRS and CDR2 YFSETQ. This CDR3 has 17 amino acids. CDR3 DNA sequence: TGCGCCAGCAGCTTGTTTTTTGGGGGGGACTACTACAATGAGCAGTTCTTC. Its translation: CASSLFFGGDYYNEQFF.

This clone occurred a few times. The chain links TRBV15 to TRBJ1-5; 8 nucleotides match TRBD1. CDR1 is LNHNV, CDR2 YYDKDF, per germline (reference sequence). The CDR3 runs to 15 residues. With V trimmed by 3 bases and J by 6 bases, 7 bases remained unmatched. CDR3 sequence: CATSRRTGSSQPQHF. DNA of the CDR3: TGTGCCACCAGCAGGAGGACAGGGTCCAGTCAGCCCCAGCATTTT.

The rearrangement uses TRBV19 and TRBJ2-7; 9 bases map to TRBD1. Germline CDR1 and CDR2: LNHDA and SQIVND (reference sequence). Unmatched junction bases numbered 6, after V lost 8 bases and J lost 1 base. The CDR3 totals 14 residues. The CDR3 coding sequence is TGTGCCAGTTCCGGGACAGGGCTGTCCTACGAGCAGTACTTC. Residues: CASSGTGLSYEQYF.

A single count supports this clone. This sequence joins TRBV27 and TRBJ1-1; D is possibly TRBD1 (5 bases). Germline V gene data show CDR1 as MNHEY and CDR2 as SMNVEV (reference sequence). Deletions cut 6 bases from V and 0 bases from J, with 17 bases between. This CDR3 region has 16 residues. CDR3 coding DNA: TGTGCCAGCAGCGCCCGACGAGACAGCTTGAACACTGAAGCTTTCTTT. Amino acid sequence: CASSARRDSLNTEAFF.

The chain joins TRBV28 to TRBJ2-7; 14 bases are a match to TRBD2. The CDR3 sequence is 17 residues long. Germline V CDR1 and CDR2: MDHEN, SYDVKM. Losses at the gene ends were 4 bases for V and 4 bases for J; bases not matched to a gene: 9. CDR3 nucleotide sequence: TGTGCCAGCAGTTCGGGACTAGCGGGAGCTCGTAAGTACGAGCAGTACTTC. It translates to CASSSGLAGARKYEQYF.

This CDR3 reads CASSQDPVLQYF. CDR3 sequence (DNA): TGTGCCAGCAGCCAAGACCCGGTTTTACAGTACTTC. This sequence joins TRBV7-9 and TRBJ2-7; D remains ambiguous. The CDR3 loop spans 12 amino acids. Germline CDR1 reads SEHNR; CDR2 reads FQNEAQ (reference sequence). V lost 5 bases and J 10 bases, leaving 15 bases between the germline ends.